This T cell receptor (beta chain) was sequenced during a study of cytomegalovirus exposure and HLA in healthy donors. The study's findings and limits: Among the most significant clusters, several appeared linked to common viral pathogens in a later analysis. HLA restriction was apparent for most CMV-associated TCR beta chains in a later analysis. There were 150 to 200 TCR beta chains listed as cytomegalovirus-associated.

The ends were cut back, 5 bases at V and 2 bases at J, with 10 bases in the middle. Germline V gene lookup returns CDR1 KGHSH and CDR2 LQKENI. This CDR3 has 13 residues. As concerns this clone: Its antigen is not known.

The study ran its PCR with 60 Vbeta and 13 Jbeta primers. Profiling relied on immunoSEQ multiplex PCR, and the TCRdb table lists in-frame clones only, not all of them. Of some 170,000 clones listed, about 79% are singletons. V usage is TRBV18 and J usage is TRBJ2-7, with no clear D. This clonotype originated in a man aged 40-55 years in good health and CMV-seropositive. The sample consisted of PBMCs. The CDR3 DNA follows: TGTGCCAGCTCAGTGGCCCATGCCTACGAGCAGTACTTC. It specifies CASSVAHAYEQYF.